The entry below gives a single TCR beta chain sequence along with its context. Antigen: not known. Other nucleotide sequences in the sample specify the same CDR3. The data were obtained in a study of shared clonotypes between healthy human individuals. Study in general: Used for every donor were three CD4 naive, three CD4 memory, two CD8 naive and one CD8 memory plate.

Execution of the assay was at deep level. Method: immunoSEQ multiplex PCR; TCRdb's copy keeps in-frame clones and lacks some. The sample lists more than 550,000 clones; 90% were seen once. Study-level results: Naive subsets typically showed greater estimated richness than memory subsets.

This clonotype was obtained from a man between 18 and 29 years old in good health. Some clones in this sample may be carry-over from other donors' samples. The sample was memory CD8+ T cells from PBMCs. Subset in this sample: CD45RO+ cells pooled with CCR7-negative TemRA cells.

The CDR3 loop reads CASSLDIGTDTQYF. The CDR3 nucleotides are TGTGCCAGCAGTTTGGACATTGGCACAGATACGCAGTATTTT. V gene TRBV28 combines with J gene TRBJ2-3, with a tentative D call TRBD1 (5 bases). Germline V gene data show CDR1 as MDHEN and CDR2 as SYDVKM. V was cut by 3 bases and J by 1 base, with 8 bases left in between. The CDR3 is 14 residues long.